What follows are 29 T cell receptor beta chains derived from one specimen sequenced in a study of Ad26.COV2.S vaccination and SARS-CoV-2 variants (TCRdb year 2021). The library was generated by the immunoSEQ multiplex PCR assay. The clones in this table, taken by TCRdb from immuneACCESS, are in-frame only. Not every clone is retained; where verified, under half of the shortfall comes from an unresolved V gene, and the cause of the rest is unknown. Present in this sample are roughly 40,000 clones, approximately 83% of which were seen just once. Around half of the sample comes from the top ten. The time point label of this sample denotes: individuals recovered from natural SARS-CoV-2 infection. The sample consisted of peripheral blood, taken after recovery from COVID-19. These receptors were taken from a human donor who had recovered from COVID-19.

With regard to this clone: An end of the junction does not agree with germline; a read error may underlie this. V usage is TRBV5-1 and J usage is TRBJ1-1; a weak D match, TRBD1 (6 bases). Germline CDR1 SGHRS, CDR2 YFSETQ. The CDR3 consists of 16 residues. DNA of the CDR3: TGCGCCAGCAGCGCAGCTGGGCCCCAGGGGAACCCTGAAGCTTTCTTT. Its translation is CASSAAGPQGNPEAFF. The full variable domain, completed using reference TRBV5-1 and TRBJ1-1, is KAGVTQTPRYLIKTRGQQVTLSCSPISGHRSVSWYQQTPGQGLQFLFEYFSETQRNKGNFPGRFSGRQFSNSRSEMNVSTLELGDSALYLCASSAAGPQGNPEAFFGQGTRLTVV.

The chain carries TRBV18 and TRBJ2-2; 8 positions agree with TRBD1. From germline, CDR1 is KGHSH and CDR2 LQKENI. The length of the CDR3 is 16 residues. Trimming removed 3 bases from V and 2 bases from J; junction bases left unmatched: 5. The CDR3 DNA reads TGTGCCAGCTCACCGACAGGGGTGGACAACACCGGGGAGCTGTTTTTT. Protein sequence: CASSPTGVDNTGELFF. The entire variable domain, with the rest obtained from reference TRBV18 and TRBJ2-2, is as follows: NAGVMQNPRHLVRRRGQEARLRCSPMKGHSHVYWYRQLPEEGLKFMVYLQKENIIDESGMPKERFSAEFPKEGPSILRIQQVVRGDSAAYFCASSPTGVDNTGELFFGEGSRLTVL.

The CDR3 DNA sequence: TGTGCCAGCAGCCAGGGACTAGCGGGGATCACAGATACGCAGTATTTT. Protein sequence: CASSQGLAGITDTQYF. The chain employs TRBV5-4 and TRBJ2-3, with 13 bases matching TRBD2. The V gene end was trimmed by 4 bases and the J gene end by 2 bases; junction bases not matched to a gene: 4. The CDR3 is 16 residues long. Germline V lookup: CDR1 SGHNT, CDR2 YYREEE (reference sequence).

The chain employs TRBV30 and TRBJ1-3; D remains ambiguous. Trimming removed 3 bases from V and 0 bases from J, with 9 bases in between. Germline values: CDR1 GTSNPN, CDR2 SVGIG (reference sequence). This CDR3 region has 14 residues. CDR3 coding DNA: TGTGCCTGGAGGCCGCAAATCTCTGGAAACACCATATATTTT. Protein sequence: CAWRPQISGNTIYF.

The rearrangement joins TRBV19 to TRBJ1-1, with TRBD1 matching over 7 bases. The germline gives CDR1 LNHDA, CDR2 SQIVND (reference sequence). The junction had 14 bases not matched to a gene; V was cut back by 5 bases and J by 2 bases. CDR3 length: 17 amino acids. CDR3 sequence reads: CASSSTGEEEINTEAFF. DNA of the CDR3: TGTGCCAGTAGTTCCACAGGGGAGGAGGAGATTAACACTGAAGCTTTCTTT.

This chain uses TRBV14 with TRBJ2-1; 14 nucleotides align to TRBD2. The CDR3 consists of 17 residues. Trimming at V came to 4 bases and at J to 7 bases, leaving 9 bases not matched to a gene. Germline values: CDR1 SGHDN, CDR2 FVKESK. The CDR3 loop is CASSLTSGRAHENEQFF. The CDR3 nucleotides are TGTGCCAGCAGCCTGACTAGCGGGAGGGCCCATGAGAATGAGCAGTTCTTC.

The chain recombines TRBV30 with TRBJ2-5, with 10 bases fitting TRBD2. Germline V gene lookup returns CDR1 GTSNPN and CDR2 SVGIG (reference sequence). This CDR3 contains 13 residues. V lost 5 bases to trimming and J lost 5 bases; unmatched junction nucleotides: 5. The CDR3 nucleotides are TGTGCCTGGGTAGCGGGAGGTCGGGAGACCCAGTACTTC. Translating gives CAWVAGGRETQYF.

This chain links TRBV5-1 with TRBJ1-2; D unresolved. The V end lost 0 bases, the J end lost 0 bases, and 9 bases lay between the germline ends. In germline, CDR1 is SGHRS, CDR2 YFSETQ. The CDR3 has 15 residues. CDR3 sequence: CASSLDVNANYGYTF. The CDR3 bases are TGCGCCAGCAGCTTGGATGTCAATGCTAACTATGGCTACACCTTC.

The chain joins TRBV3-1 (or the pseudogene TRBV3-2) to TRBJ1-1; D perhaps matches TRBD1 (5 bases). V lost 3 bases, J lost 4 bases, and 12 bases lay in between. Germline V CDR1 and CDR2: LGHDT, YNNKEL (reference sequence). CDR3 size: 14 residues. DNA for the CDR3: TGTGCCAGCAGCCACGGACACCTGTTCACTGAAGCTTTCTTT. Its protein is CASSHGHLFTEAFF.

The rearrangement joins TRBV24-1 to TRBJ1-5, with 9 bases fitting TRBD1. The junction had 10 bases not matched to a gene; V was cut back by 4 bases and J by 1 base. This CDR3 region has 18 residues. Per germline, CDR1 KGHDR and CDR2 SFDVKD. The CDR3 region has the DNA TGTGCCACCAGTGACCCGGGGACAGGGACTATGAGCAATCAGCCCCAGCATTTT. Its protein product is CATSDPGTGTMSNQPQHF.

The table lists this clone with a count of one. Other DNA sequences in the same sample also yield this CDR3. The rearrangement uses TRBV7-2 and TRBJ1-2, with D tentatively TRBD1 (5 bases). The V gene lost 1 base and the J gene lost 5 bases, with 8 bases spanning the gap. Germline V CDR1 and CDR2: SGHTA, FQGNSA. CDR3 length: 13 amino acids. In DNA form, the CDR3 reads TGTGCCAGCAGCTTAGGGGGGGGATATGGCTACACCTTC. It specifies CASSLGGGYGYTF.

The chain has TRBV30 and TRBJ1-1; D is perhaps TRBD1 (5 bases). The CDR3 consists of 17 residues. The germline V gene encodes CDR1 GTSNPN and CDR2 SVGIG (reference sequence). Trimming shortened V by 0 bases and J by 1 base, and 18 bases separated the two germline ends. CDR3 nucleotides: TGTGCCTGGAGTGTCCTATTTTCGGGACGGCAGAACACTGAAGCTTTCTTT. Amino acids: CAWSVLFSGRQNTEAFF.

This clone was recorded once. Here the CDR3 reads CASSPPTSTDTQYF. CDR3 coding DNA: TGTGCCAGCAGCCCTCCCACTAGCACAGATACGCAGTATTTT. This chain connects TRBV3-1 (or the pseudogene TRBV3-2) to TRBJ2-3; D gene unclear. Germline-derived CDR1 and CDR2 are LGHDT and YNNKEL (reference sequence). The CDR3 sequence is 14 residues long. Trimming stripped 4 bases from V and 0 bases from J, with 8 bases between.

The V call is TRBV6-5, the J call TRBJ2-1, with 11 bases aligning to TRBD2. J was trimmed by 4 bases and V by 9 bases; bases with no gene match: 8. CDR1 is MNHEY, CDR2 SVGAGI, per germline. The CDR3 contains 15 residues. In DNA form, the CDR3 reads TGTGCCAGTGTCGTCGGGACTAGCGGTTACAATGAGCAGTTCTTC. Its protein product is CASVVGTSGYNEQFF.

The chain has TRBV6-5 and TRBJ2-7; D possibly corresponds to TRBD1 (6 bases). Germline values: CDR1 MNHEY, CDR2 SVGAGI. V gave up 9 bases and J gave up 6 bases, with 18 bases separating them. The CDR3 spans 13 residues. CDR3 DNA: TGTGCCAGTGGAGACAGGCCCCTTGTCGAGCAGTACGTC. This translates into CASGDRPLVEQYV.

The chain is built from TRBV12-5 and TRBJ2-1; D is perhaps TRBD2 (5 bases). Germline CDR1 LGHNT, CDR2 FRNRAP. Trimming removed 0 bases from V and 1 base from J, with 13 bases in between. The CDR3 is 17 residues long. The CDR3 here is CASGLVRSSESYNEQFF. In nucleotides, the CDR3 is TGTGCTAGTGGTTTGGTACGGAGTAGCGAATCCTACAATGAGCAGTTCTTC.

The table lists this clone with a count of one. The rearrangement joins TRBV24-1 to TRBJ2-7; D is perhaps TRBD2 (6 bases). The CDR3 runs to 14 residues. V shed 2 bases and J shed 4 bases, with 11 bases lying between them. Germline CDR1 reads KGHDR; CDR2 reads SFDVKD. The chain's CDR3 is CATSDWRGMYEQYV. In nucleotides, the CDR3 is TGTGCCACCAGTGATTGGAGGGGAATGTACGAGCAGTACGTC.

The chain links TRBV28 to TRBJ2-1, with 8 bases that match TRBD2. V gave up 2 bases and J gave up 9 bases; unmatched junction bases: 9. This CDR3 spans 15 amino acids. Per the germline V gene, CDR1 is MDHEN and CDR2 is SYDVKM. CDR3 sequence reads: CASSLLRKAGVEQFF. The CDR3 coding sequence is TGTGCCAGCAGTTTACTTAGGAAAGCGGGAGTTGAGCAGTTCTTC.

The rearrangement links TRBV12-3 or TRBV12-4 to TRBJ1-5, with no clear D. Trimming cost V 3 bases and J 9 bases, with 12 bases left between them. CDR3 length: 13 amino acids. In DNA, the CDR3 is TGTGCCAGCAGTTTCGGACCCCAGCTGCCCCAGCATTTT. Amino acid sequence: CASSFGPQLPQHF.

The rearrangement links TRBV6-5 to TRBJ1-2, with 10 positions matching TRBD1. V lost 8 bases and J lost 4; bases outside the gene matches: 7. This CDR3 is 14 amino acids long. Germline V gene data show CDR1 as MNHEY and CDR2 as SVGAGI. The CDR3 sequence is CASCRDRGVYGYTF. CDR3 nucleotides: TGTGCCAGCTGCCGGGACAGGGGTGTCTATGGCTACACCTTC.

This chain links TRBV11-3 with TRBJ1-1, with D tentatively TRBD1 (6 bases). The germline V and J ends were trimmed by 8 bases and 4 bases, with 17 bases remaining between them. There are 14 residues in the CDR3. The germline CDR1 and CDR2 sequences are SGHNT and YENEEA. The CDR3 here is CASSEGRGSTEAFF. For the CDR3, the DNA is TGTGCCAGCTCTGAGGGCAGGGGTTCCACTGAAGCTTTCTTT.

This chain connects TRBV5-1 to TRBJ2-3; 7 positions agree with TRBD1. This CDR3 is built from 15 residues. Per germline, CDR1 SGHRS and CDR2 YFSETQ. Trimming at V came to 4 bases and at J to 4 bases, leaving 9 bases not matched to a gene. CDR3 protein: CASSAGQEISDTQYF. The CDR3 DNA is TGCGCCAGCAGCGCCGGACAGGAAATTTCAGATACGCAGTATTTT.

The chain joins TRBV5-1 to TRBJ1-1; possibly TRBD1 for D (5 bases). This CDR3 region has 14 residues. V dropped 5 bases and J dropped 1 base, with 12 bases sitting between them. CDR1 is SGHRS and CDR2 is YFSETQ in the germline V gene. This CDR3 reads CASSWDGGNTEAFF. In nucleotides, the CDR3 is TGCGCCAGCAGTTGGGATGGGGGGAACACTGAAGCTTTCTTT.

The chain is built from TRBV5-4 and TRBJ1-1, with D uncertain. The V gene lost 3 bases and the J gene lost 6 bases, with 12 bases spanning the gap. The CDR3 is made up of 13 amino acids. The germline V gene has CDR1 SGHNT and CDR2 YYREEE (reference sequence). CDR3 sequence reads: CASSYDPAAEAFF. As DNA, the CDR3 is TGTGCCAGCAGCTATGACCCGGCCGCTGAAGCTTTCTTT. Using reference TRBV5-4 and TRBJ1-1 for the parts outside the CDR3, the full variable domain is ETGVTQSPTHLIKTRGQQVTLRCSSQSGHNTVSWYQQALGQGPQFIFQYYREEENGRGNFPPRFSGLQFPNYSSELNVNALELDDSALYLCASSYDPAAEAFFGQGTRLTVV.

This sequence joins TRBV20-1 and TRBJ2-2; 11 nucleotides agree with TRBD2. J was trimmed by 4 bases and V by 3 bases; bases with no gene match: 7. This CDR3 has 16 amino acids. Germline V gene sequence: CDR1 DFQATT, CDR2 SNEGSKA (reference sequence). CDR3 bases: TGCAGTGCTAGTGCACTAGCGGGGGCCCTCACCGGGGAGCTGTTTTTT. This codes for CSASALAGALTGELFF.

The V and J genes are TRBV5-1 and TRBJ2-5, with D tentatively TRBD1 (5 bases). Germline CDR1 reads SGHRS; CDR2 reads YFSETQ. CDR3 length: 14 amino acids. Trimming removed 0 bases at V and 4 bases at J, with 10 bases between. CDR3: CASSLVQGVETQYF. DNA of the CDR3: TGCGCCAGCAGCTTGGTCCAGGGTGTAGAGACCCAGTACTTC.

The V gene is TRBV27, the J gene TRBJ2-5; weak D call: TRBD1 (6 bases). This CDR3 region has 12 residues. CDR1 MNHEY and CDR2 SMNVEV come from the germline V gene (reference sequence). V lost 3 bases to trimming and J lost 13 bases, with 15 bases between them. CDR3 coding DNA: TGTGCCAGCAGTTTCTCGGGACACCCGCCGTACTTC. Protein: CASSFSGHPPYF.

The CDR3 is CATSDPRQGGSDEQFF. In DNA form, the CDR3 reads TGTGCCACCAGTGACCCCAGACAGGGGGGGTCCGATGAGCAGTTCTTC. The gene calls are TRBV24-1 and TRBJ2-1; 9 nucleotides line up with TRBD1. The junction had 11 bases not matched to a gene; V was cut back by 4 bases and J by 8 bases. The CDR3 has 16 residues. Germline CDR1 reads KGHDR; CDR2 reads SFDVKD.

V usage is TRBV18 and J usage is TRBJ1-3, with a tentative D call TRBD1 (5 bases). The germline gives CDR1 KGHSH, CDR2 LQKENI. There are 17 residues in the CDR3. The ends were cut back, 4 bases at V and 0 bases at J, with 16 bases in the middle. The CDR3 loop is CASSQGLGPYSGNTIYF. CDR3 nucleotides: TGTGCCAGCTCACAGGGCTTGGGACCTTACTCTGGAAACACCATATATTTT.